This TCR beta chain was found in a study of cytomegalovirus exposure and HLA in healthy donors. Researchers ran the PCR with 60 Vbeta and 13 Jbeta primers. Method: immunoSEQ multiplex PCR; TCRdb's copy keeps in-frame clones and lacks some. The sample lists 130,000 to 150,000 clones, around 79% occurring once. Germline lookup yields CDR1 LNHDA and CDR2 SQIVND (reference sequence). V shed 3 bases, J shed 7 bases, and the junction held 9 bases outside the gene matches. The CDR3 is made up of 16 amino acids. The chain links TRBV19 to TRBJ1-6, with 7 bases fitting TRBD1. This receptor was identified in a female donor in good health and CMV-seronegative. The sequenced sample consisted of PBMCs. CDR3 coding DNA: TGTGCCAGTAGTATGGTCACCGGGACAGTGAATTCACCCCTCCACTTT. This sequence encodes CASSMVTGTVNSPLHF.